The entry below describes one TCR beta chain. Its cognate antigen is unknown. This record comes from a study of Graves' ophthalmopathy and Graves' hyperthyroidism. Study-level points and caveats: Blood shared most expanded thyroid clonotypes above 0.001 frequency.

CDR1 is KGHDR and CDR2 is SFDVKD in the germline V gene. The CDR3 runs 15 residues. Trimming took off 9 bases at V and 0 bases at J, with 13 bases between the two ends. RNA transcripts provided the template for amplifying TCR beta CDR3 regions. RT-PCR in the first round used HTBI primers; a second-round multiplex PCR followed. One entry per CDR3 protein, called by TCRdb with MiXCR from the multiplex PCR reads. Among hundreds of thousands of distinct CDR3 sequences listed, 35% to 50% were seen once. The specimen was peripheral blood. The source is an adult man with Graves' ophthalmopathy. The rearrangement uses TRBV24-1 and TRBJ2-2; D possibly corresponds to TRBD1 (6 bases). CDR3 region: CATQTGYANTGELFF. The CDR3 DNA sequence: TGTGCCACCCAAACAGGGTACGCGAACACCGGGGAGCTGTTTTTT.